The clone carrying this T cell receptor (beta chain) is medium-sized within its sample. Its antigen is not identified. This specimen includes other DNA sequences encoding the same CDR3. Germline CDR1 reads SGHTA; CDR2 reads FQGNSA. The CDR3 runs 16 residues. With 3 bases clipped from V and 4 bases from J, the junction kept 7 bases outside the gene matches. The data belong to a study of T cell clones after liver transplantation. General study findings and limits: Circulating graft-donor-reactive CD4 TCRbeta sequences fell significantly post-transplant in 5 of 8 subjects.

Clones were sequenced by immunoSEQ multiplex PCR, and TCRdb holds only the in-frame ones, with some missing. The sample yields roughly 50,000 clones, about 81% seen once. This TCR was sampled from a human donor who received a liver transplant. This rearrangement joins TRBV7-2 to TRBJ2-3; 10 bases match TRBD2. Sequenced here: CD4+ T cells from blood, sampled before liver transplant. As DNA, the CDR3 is TGTGCCAGCAGCTTCTTTAGCGGGGGGAGGGCAGATACGCAGTATTTT. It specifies CASSFFSGGRADTQYF.